This TCR beta chain was observed in a study of shared clonotypes between healthy human individuals. Overall study results and limits: Richness estimates generally favored naive over memory subsets. Despite large depth, rarefaction showed incomplete sorted-subset sequencing.

This clone was seen a few times. Its antigen is unidentified. The CDR3 has 15 residues. V shed 5 bases and J 9 bases; nucleotides not matched to a gene: 13. The germline V gene encodes CDR1 MDHEN and CDR2 SYDVKM. Repertoires were generated with immunoSEQ multiplex PCR, while TCRdb's copy carries only in-frame clones and drops some. This sample has more than 2 million clones, with under 97% found just once. The genes are TRBV28 and TRBJ2-7; 10 bases fit TRBD2. The sample comprised naive CD4+ T cells sorted from blood. Subset defined: CD45RA+ positively selected. The TCR was taken from a man between 18 and 29 years old in good health. The CDR3 DNA sequence: TGTGCCAGCAGTCCCGGGGGTAGCGGGGGGACCCGGCAGTACTTC. Amino acids: CASSPGGSGGTRQYF.